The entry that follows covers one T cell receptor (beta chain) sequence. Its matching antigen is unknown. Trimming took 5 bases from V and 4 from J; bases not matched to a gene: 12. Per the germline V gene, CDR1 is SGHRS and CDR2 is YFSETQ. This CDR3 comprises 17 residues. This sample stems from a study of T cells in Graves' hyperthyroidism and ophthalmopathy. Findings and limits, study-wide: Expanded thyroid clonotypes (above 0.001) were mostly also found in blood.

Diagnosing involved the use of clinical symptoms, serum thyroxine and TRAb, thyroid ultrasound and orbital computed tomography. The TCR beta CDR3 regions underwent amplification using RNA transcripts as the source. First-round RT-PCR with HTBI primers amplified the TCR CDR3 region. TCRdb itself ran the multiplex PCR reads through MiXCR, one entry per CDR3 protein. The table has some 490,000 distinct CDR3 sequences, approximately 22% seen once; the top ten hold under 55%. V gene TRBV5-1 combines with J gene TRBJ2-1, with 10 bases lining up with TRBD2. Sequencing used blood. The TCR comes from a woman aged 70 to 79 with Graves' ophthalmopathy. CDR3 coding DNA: TGCGCCAGCAGTCCCACCCCGACTAGCGGGTGGTACAATGAGCAGTTCTTC. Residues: CASSPTPTSGWYNEQFF.